This entry lists 7 T cell receptor beta chains sequenced from one sample in a study of blood T cell repertoires in COVID-19. Sequencing was performed with immunoSEQ multiplex PCR; in TCRdb, only in-frame clones are kept and a portion is missing. Here the sample spans 100,000 or so clones, around 85% being singletons. Sequenced: peripheral blood. These receptors came from a woman in her sixties or seventies with active or convalescent COVID-19.

The rearrangement uses TRBV28 and TRBJ1-2; D possibly corresponds to TRBD1 (6 bases). The CDR3 spans 12 residues. Looked up from germline, CDR1 is MDHEN and CDR2 is SYDVKM. The germline V and J ends were trimmed by 6 bases and 8 bases, with 13 bases remaining between them. CDR3 in amino acids: CASSRGRDGYTF. The DNA for the CDR3 is TGTGCCAGCAGCAGGGGAAGGGACGGCTACACCTTC.

The chain couples TRBV28 to TRBJ1-2; a weak D match, TRBD1 (6 bases). This CDR3 is 15 amino acids long. CDR1 is MDHEN and CDR2 is SYDVKM in the germline V gene. V was pared by 6 bases and J by 1 base, with 15 bases between. CDR3 DNA: TGTGCCAGCAGACCCCCGGGACACCTTAACTATGGCTACACCTTC. Protein sequence: CASRPPGHLNYGYTF.

The gene calls are TRBV7-2 and TRBJ2-2; 7 bases match TRBD1. The V segment lost 4 bases and the J segment 4 bases; nucleotides outside the gene matches: 3. The CDR3 totals 14 residues. Per the germline V gene, CDR1 is SGHTA and CDR2 is FQGNSA. Written as DNA, the CDR3 is TGTGCCAGCAGCTCCAGGGGGATCACCGGGGAGCTGTTTTTT. Translated: CASSSRGITGELFF.

V is TRBV5-8 and J is TRBJ1-5, with 8 bases identical to TRBD1. Germline V gives CDR1 SGHTS, CDR2 YDEGEE. V gave up 5 bases and J gave up 6 bases; unmatched junction bases: 13. The CDR3 consists of 16 residues. The CDR3 reads CASRDSGGSMGQPQHF. The CDR3 region has the DNA TGTGCCAGCAGAGATTCAGGGGGCTCAATGGGTCAGCCCCAGCATTTT.

This clone was recorded only once. This sequence joins TRBV11-2 and TRBJ1-2; TRBD1 aligns across 8 bases. The CDR3 spans 15 residues. After removal of 4 bases from V and 7 bases from J, the junction contained 11 bases not matched to a gene. Germline CDR1 and CDR2: SGHAT and FQNNGV. CDR3 nucleotide sequence: TGTGCCAGCAGCTCGACCCAGGGGGCTCTCAGTGGCTACACCTTC. Protein sequence: CASSSTQGALSGYTF.

The J gene is TRBJ1-1, the V gene TRBV7-9; TRBD1 matches at 9 bases. The CDR3 extends over 16 amino acids. With V trimmed by 4 bases and J by 4 bases, 10 bases remained unmatched. Germline-derived CDR1 and CDR2 are SEHNR and FQNEAQ (reference sequence). The CDR3 DNA reads as TGTGCCAGCAGCTCCCCGGGACAGGGATATAGCACTGAAGCTTTCTTT. Protein product: CASSSPGQGYSTEAFF.

The chain is built from TRBV5-1 and TRBJ2-5; 7 nucleotides agree with TRBD1. This CDR3 is 14 amino acids long. Losses at the gene ends were 5 bases for V and 5 bases for J; bases not matched to a gene: 9. Germline values: CDR1 SGHRS, CDR2 YFSETQ. The CDR3 nucleotides are TGCGCCAGCAGATTAACAGGGGCATGGGAGACCCAGTACTTC. It yields the protein CASRLTGAWETQYF.